This record covers a single T cell receptor (beta chain). The CDR3 is made up of 15 amino acids. Germline CDR1 and CDR2: MNHEY and SVGAGI. Trimming took 4 bases from V and 3 from J; bases not matched to a gene: 7. This sample was taken from a study of blood T cell repertoires in COVID-19. Study overall: From the United States, Italy and Spain came samples of acute and convalescent COVID-19. In each case, the material was cDNA or gDNA derived from T cells, B-cell-depleted T cells, or PBMCs.

As originally analysed: The assay estimated nucleated cells by amplifying reference gene primers. This table comes from immunoSEQ multiplex PCR, and its TCRdb copy is limited to in-frame clones, with some not included. The V and J calls and clone size come from that table; D and trimming were worked out from the DNA. Seen here are 25,000 to 30,000 clones, 72% observed once, and the top ten hold under 25%. The source is a boy aged 2-9 years with active or convalescent COVID-19. The chain employs TRBV6-5 and TRBJ2-7; 9 bases map to TRBD2. Sample: peripheral blood. This CDR3 reads CASSWATSGLYEQYF. The CDR3 region has the DNA TGTGCCAGCAGTTGGGCGACTAGCGGCCTCTACGAGCAGTACTTC.